The following is a TCR beta chain sequence with its context. Its matching antigen is unknown. The source of the sample is a study of response to subunit inactivated influenza vaccine. Findings and limits, study-wide: That few new T cells are recruited by each seasonal influenza vaccination was the authors' suggestion.

MiXCR, applied by TCRdb to the RT-PCR reads, yields one record per CDR3 protein. The sample contains roughly 540,000 distinct CDR3 sequences, roughly 25% of which appear only once. Trimming removed 5 bases from V and 4 bases from J; junction bases left unmatched: 16. This CDR3 has 17 amino acids. CDR1 and CDR2 from the germline V gene are SEHNR and FQNEAQ (reference sequence). The same sample was also studied in work on T cells expressing NK-cell markers. This second study notes: UMIs were included in TCR beta cDNA generated by 5'RACE template switching. Repertoires of TCR beta were obtained from T cells sorted as CD3+CD56+NKG2C+, CD3+CD56+NKG2C- and CD3+CD56-NKG2C+. In a handful of donors, dominant CD3+CD56+NKG2C+ clones formed roughly 1.0-7.5% of CD8+ cells. Similarly, these clonotypes led the CD3+CD56-NKG2C+ fraction as well in a handful of donors.

The chain links TRBV7-9 to TRBJ2-7, with 8 bases identical to TRBD1. The sample was CD4+ T cells sorted from PBMCs, taken 11 to 12 days after vaccination. This clonotype was obtained from a man aged 45 to 65 who received an inactivated influenza vaccine. The DNA for the CDR3 is TGTGCCAGCAGCCCGAAAATAAGGGGGACAGGATCATACGAGCAGTACTTC. It specifies CASSPKIRGTGSYEQYF.